This T cell receptor beta chain was recorded in a study of shared clonotypes between healthy human individuals. The assay was immunoSEQ multiplex PCR, and TCRdb's table has in-frame clones only and misses some. The sample consists of some 2 million clones, about 95% of them appearing once. CDR3 length: 14 amino acids. The germline gives CDR1 MNHNS, CDR2 SASEGT. V lost 6 bases and J lost 8, with 19 bases in between. Positive CCR7 selection of CD45RO-negative cells yielded the naive CD8 cells, and terminally differentiated effector memory CD45RA+ cells were excluded. The chain links TRBV6-1 to TRBJ1-1; weak D call: TRBD1 (5 bases). What was sequenced was naive CD8+ T cells sorted from blood. This TCR was recovered from a man in his late teens or twenties in good health. CDR3 in amino acids: CASRPREGIREAFF. Here the CDR3 DNA reads TGTGCCAGCAGACCGAGGGAGGGGATCAGGGAAGCTTTCTTT.